In this sample, the clone carrying this T cell receptor (beta chain) turned up a few times. How the authors handled the data: Patient CD8+ clones larger than 1% rarely matched published virus-specific TCRB sequences. Clones were sequenced by immunoSEQ multiplex PCR, and TCRdb holds only the in-frame ones, with some missing. From that table come the V and J calls and clone size; the DNA was used to work out D and trimming. The repertoire holds tens of thousands of clones, with about four fifths as singletons. This sample was included in a study of somatic mutations in cytotoxic T cells in rheumatoid arthritis. Trimming at V came to 6 bases and at J to 6 bases, leaving 18 bases not matched to a gene. This CDR3 spans 17 amino acids. Looked up from germline, CDR1 is MNHEY and CDR2 is SMNVEV (reference sequence).

Sequencing was carried out using CD8+ T cells sorted from blood. The origin of this receptor is an adult with rheumatoid arthritis. V usage is TRBV27 and J usage is TRBJ1-2; the match to TRBD1 covers 8 bases. The CDR3 spells CASSPKPFGQGRDGYTF. The CDR3 DNA sequence: TGTGCCAGCAGCCCTAAGCCCTTCGGACAGGGAAGAGATGGCTACACCTTC.